This entry is about one T cell receptor beta chain. Its antigen is not known. This sample was included in a study of cytomegalovirus exposure and HLA in healthy donors. The study, taken as a whole, reports: Presence/absence analysis assumed near-uniform sequencing depth across donors.

This CDR3 is built from 15 residues. The V gene end was trimmed by 1 base and the J gene end by 6 bases; junction bases not matched to a gene: 5. Germline V gives CDR1 MNHNS, CDR2 SASEGT. Primers included in the PCR were 60 Vbeta and 13 Jbeta primers. The table came from immunoSEQ multiplex PCR; TCRdb's copy has only in-frame clones and leaves some out. Seen here are more than 110,000 clones, 80% observed once, and the top ten hold 2% to 2.5%. The source is a man aged 45 to 65 in good health and CMV-seronegative. J is TRBJ2-1 and V is TRBV6-1, with 8 bases fitting TRBD1. The sample consisted of PBMCs. The DNA for the CDR3 is TGTGCCAGCAGTGAAGGACAGGGGTTCGGCAATGAGCAGTTCTTC. It encodes CASSEGQGFGNEQFF.